The T cell receptor beta chain under discussion was sequenced for a study of cytomegalovirus exposure and HLA in healthy donors. Germline CDR1 and CDR2: SNHLY and FYNNEI. V lost 3 bases and J 4 bases, leaving 12 bases between the germline ends. The CDR3 spans 14 residues. It was with 60 Vbeta and 13 Jbeta primers that the PCR ran. The method was immunoSEQ multiplex PCR; TCRdb's version includes in-frame clones alone and lacks a portion of them. The sample holds around 150,000 clones, around 79% seen once. Study findings and constraints: Researchers counted roughly 160 TCR beta chains as cytomegalovirus-associated. In a later analysis, compared with equally common non-associated chains, HLA-associated beta chains were more expanded. In terms of immune exposure information, only CMV serostatus was available.

Comment on this clone: The antigen is undetermined.

The sequence was collected from a man between 25 and 39 years old in good health and CMV-seropositive. Source material: PBMCs. The rearrangement uses TRBV2 and TRBJ1-1; perhaps TRBD1 as D (5 bases). CDR3 DNA sequence: TGTGCCAGCAGTGAGGGCGGCGGGGGCACTGAAGCTTTCTTT. This gives the protein CASSEGGGGTEAFF.